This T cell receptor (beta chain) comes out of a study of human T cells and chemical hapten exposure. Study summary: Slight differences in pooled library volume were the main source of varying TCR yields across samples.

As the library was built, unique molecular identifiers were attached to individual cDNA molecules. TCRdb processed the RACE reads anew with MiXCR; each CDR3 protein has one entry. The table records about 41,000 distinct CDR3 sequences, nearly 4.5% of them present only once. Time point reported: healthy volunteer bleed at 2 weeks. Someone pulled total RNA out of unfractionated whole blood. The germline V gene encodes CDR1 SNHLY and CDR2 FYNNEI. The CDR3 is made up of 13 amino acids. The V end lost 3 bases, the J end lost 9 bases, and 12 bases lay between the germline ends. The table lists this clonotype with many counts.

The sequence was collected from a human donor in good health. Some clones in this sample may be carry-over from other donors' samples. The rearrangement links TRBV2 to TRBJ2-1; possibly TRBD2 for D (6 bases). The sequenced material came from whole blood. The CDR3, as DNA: TGTGCCAGCAGTGAGTCTAGCGTCGGTGAGCAGTTCTTC. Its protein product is CASSESSVGEQFF.